A single sample is the source of the 2 T cell receptor beta chains below, sequenced in a study of metastatic and nonmetastatic thyroid tumors. Ahead of thyroid surgery, no patient had received treatment of any kind. TCRdb re-called the PCR reads via MiXCR. The sample lists roughly 71,000 clones; 15% to 20% were seen once. The sequencing sample was made of blood. These receptor sequences come from a female donor with papillary thyroid cancer or a benign thyroid nodule (not recorded which). Some clones in this sample may be carry-over from other donors' samples.

The table lists this clone with a few counts. A read error may explain this, as a much larger clone is one base away. Other DNA sequences within the sample encode an identical CDR3. The chain has TRBV3-1 and TRBJ2-7, with D maybe TRBD2 (5 bases). The CDR3 spans 15 residues. Germline loops: CDR1 LGHDT, CDR2 YNNKEL (reference sequence). V lost 1 base and J lost 4, with 14 bases in between. CDR3 sequence (DNA): TGTGCCAGCAGCCAAGGTGTCAGCGGTGAGTACGAGCAGTACTTC. This codes for CASSQGVSGEYEQYF.

A few counts support this clone. At one end, the junction sequence differs from germline, possibly due to a read error. The chain uses TRBV19 and TRBJ1-1; a weak D match, TRBD1 (6 bases). Germline CDR1 and CDR2: LNHDA and SQIVND (reference sequence). The CDR3 totals 16 residues. CDR3 nucleotides: TGTGCCAGTAGTATATTAACAGGGAGTAAGAACAATGAAGCTTTCTTT. This translates into CASSILTGSKNNEAFF. The whole variable domain, filled in from reference TRBV19 and TRBJ1-1, reads DGGITQSPKYLFRKEGQNVTLSCEQNLNHDAMYWYRQDPGQGLRLIYYSQIVNDFQKGDIAEGYSVSREKKESFPLTVTSAQKNPTAFYLCASSILTGSKNNEAFFGQGTRLTVV.